This entry lists 26 T cell receptor beta chains sequenced from one sample in a study of shared clonotypes between healthy human individuals (TCRdb year 2020). Library method: the immunoSEQ multiplex PCR assay. Imported from immuneACCESS, the table was reduced by TCRdb to in-frame sequences with V and J called. These copies leave out some clones; in studies compared against another copy, an unresolved V gene accounts for under half, and the cause of the remainder is not known. This sample lists 2 million or so clones; roughly 94% were detected once. Together, the top ten hold 0.13% of the sample. The specimen sequenced was naive CD4+ T cells sorted from blood. The cell subset or site label for this specimen denotes: CD45RA+ positively selected. Every receptor here comes from a man between 18 and 29 years old in good health.

V and J are TRBV5-6 and TRBJ2-3, with D unresolved. The germline V gene encodes CDR1 SGHDT and CDR2 YYEEEE. Trimming took 4 bases from V and 2 from J, leaving 17 bases between them. The CDR3 has 16 residues. The chain's CDR3 is CASSLTIGIDTDTQYF. In nucleotides, the CDR3 is TGTGCCAGCAGCCTTACGATAGGGATTGACACAGATACGCAGTATTTT.

The gene calls are TRBV7-2 and TRBJ1-5, with D perhaps TRBD1 (6 bases). This CDR3 spans 15 amino acids. Germline CDR1 and CDR2: SGHTA and FQGNSA. Trimming shortened V by 5 bases and J by 0 bases, and 11 bases separated the two germline ends. CDR3 coding DNA: TGTGCCAGCAGCGCTGGGGGGGCTAGCAATCAGCCCCAGCATTTT. Translating gives CASSAGGASNQPQHF.

This clone was counted a single time. V and J are TRBV6-1 and TRBJ2-1; 14 bases match TRBD2. The CDR3 is made up of 15 amino acids. Germline loops: CDR1 MNHNS, CDR2 SASEGT. V shed 8 bases and J 9 bases; nucleotides not matched to a gene: 9. This CDR3 is CASFYSGLAGGEQFF. The DNA of the CDR3 is TGTGCCAGCTTTTATAGCGGACTAGCGGGAGGTGAGCAGTTCTTC.

The genes are TRBV5-4 and TRBJ2-3; 14 bases agree with TRBD2. CDR3 length equals 19 residues. Per the germline V gene, CDR1 is SGHNT and CDR2 is YYREEE (reference sequence). Trimming cost V 0 bases and J 0 bases; bases outside gene matches: 6. The CDR3: CASSLGGLAGVTSTDTQYF. CDR3 nucleotide sequence: TGTGCCAGCAGCTTGGGGGGACTAGCGGGAGTGACCAGCACAGATACGCAGTATTTT.

This clone appeared a few times. The V call is TRBV6-5, the J call TRBJ2-7; 7 bases match TRBD1. This CDR3 contains 15 residues. With 8 bases clipped from V and 2 bases from J, the junction kept 12 bases outside the gene matches. Germline V lookup: CDR1 MNHEY, CDR2 SVGAGI. The CDR3 region has the DNA TGTGCCAGCCGTCCCGAGACAGGGTCCCCCTACGAGCAGTACTTC. As protein: CASRPETGSPYEQYF.

This clone came up once. This chain links TRBV4-2 with TRBJ2-1; weak D call: TRBD1 (8 bases). The CDR3 runs to 15 residues. Trimming removed 7 bases at V and 4 bases at J, with 17 bases between. Germline V CDR1 and CDR2: LGHNA, YNFKEQ. The CDR3 protein is CASNPQGEGYNEQFF. Written as DNA, the CDR3 is TGTGCCAGCAACCCACAGGGGGAGGGTTACAATGAGCAGTTCTTC.

The chain recombines TRBV15 with TRBJ1-5; no clear D gene. Germline loops: CDR1 LNHNV, CDR2 YYDKDF (reference sequence). The CDR3 loop spans 15 amino acids. Trimming left V 0 bases short and J 4 bases short, with 10 bases between. The CDR3 region has the DNA TGTGCCACCAGCAGAGAAGGGAACCAAAATCAGCCCCAGCATTTT. Protein sequence: CATSREGNQNQPQHF.

As concerns this clone: Other DNA sequences of this sample code for an identical CDR3. CDR3 bases: TGCGCCAGCAGCCCTAGCGGGGGGGGCACAGATACGCAGTATTTT. Residues: CASSPSGGGTDTQYF. The chain uses TRBV5-1 and TRBJ2-3; 12 bases map to TRBD2. Germline assignment: CDR1 SGHRS and CDR2 YFSETQ. Trimming at V came to 4 bases and at J to 1 base, leaving 1 base not matched to a gene. This CDR3 has 15 amino acids.

This rearrangement joins TRBV28 to TRBJ2-7; D might be TRBD1 (5 bases). Trimming removed 9 bases from V and 2 bases from J, with 11 bases in between. Per the germline V gene, CDR1 is MDHEN and CDR2 is SYDVKM. This CDR3 is 12 amino acids long. CDR3 residues: CASARATYEQYF. DNA for the CDR3: TGTGCCAGTGCCAGGGCCACCTACGAGCAGTACTTC.

The chain has TRBV10-3 and TRBJ2-1; D perhaps matches TRBD1 (6 bases). Germline V CDR1 and CDR2: ENHRY, SYGVKD. CDR3 length: 12 residues. V lost 6 bases, J lost 6 bases, and 9 bases lay in between. CDR3 coding DNA: TGTGCCATCAGCAAACAGGGCAATGAGCAGTTCTTC. Its translation is CAISKQGNEQFF.

As concerns this clone: A much larger clone differs by one base, so this may be a read error. The identical CDR3 is also encoded by other nucleotide sequences in the sample. V usage is TRBV6-5 and J usage is TRBJ2-1; D ambiguous. V was cut by 6 bases and J by 1 base, with 1 base left in between. CDR3 size: 11 residues. Looked up from germline, CDR1 is MNHEY and CDR2 is SVGAGI. CDR3 sequence reads: CASRSYNEQFF. The CDR3 coding sequence is TGTGCCAGCAGATCCTACAATGAGCAGTTCTTC.

With respect to this clone: This specimen includes other DNA sequences encoding the same CDR3. The J gene is TRBJ2-7, the V gene TRBV4-3, with no clear D. The germline V and J ends were trimmed by 0 bases and 0 bases, with 9 bases remaining between them. This CDR3 has 15 residues. The V gene's germline CDR1 is LGHNA and CDR2 YSLEER. CDR3 in DNA: TGCGCCAGCAGCCAAGACAGGCTCCCCTCCTACGAGCAGTACTTC. It specifies CASSQDRLPSYEQYF.

The genes are TRBV11-2 and TRBJ1-3, with D maybe TRBD1 (5 bases). The CDR3 runs 14 residues. The V end lost 4 bases, the J end lost 4 bases, and 11 bases lay between the germline ends. Germline CDR1 is SGHAT and CDR2 is FQNNGV. The CDR3 nucleotides read TGTGCCAGCAGCTCGAGGGGAGACGGAAACACCATATATTTT. It specifies CASSSRGDGNTIYF.

CDR3 region: CASSEGPTTGYEQYF. The CDR3 DNA reads as TGTGCCAGCAGTGAAGGACCTACCACAGGGTACGAGCAGTACTTC. The chain combines TRBV6-1 with TRBJ2-7; tentative D call: TRBD1 (6 bases). Trimming stripped 1 base from V and 4 bases from J, with 14 bases between. Germline V gives CDR1 MNHNS, CDR2 SASEGT. The CDR3 loop spans 15 amino acids.

The chain employs TRBV30 and TRBJ1-2; tentatively, D is TRBD1 (5 bases). V was pared by 0 bases and J by 7 bases, with 12 bases between. This CDR3 contains 13 residues. Germline CDR1 is GTSNPN and CDR2 is SVGIG (reference sequence). The CDR3 nucleotides read TGTGCCTGGAGTGTAGAAATGAGGGGTGGCTACACCTTC. It translates to CAWSVEMRGGYTF.

V usage is TRBV5-6 and J usage is TRBJ2-1, with D perhaps given as TRBD1 or TRBD2 (6 bases each). CDR1 and CDR2 from the germline V gene are SGHDT and YYEEEE. This CDR3 is built from 16 residues. Trimming stripped 2 bases from V and 8 bases from J, with 20 bases between. The CDR3 sequence: CASSLGWGAIMDEQFF. DNA of the CDR3: TGTGCCAGCAGCTTAGGGTGGGGGGCCATTATGGATGAGCAGTTCTTC.

Concerning this clone: This may be a read error: a much more frequent sequence differs by one nucleotide. The chain uses TRBV18 and TRBJ2-5, with D possibly TRBD1 on 6 matching bases. CDR1 is KGHSH, CDR2 LQKENI, per germline. The CDR3 has 13 amino acids. CDR3 residues: CASLLDRQEAQYF. The CDR3 nucleotides are TGTGCCAGCCTATTGGACAGACAAGAGGCCCAGTACTTC.

The chain combines TRBV11-2 with TRBJ1-3; no reliable D call. With 1 base removed from V and 0 bases from J, the gap between germline ends came to 7 bases. This CDR3 contains 15 residues. From germline, CDR1 is SGHAT and CDR2 FQNNGV. CDR3 DNA sequence: TGTGCCAGCAGCTTAGGAGGTTACTCTGGAAACACCATATATTTT. It encodes CASSLGGYSGNTIYF. Full variable domain (remainder filled in from reference TRBV11-2 and TRBJ1-3): EAGVAQSPRYKIIEKRQSVAFWCNPISGHATLYWYQQILGQGPKLLIQFQNNGVVDDSQLPKDRFSAERLKGVDSTLKIQPAKLEDSAVYLCASSLGGYSGNTIYFGEGSWLTVV.

The V and J genes are TRBV9 and TRBJ1-5; 7 bases match TRBD1. With 3 bases clipped from V and 5 bases from J, the junction kept 8 bases outside the gene matches. The length of the CDR3 is 15 residues. The germline CDR1 and CDR2 sequences are SGDLS and YYNGEE. CDR3 amino acids: CASSATGDRDQPQHF. CDR3 DNA sequence: TGTGCCAGCAGCGCCACAGGGGATCGCGATCAGCCCCAGCATTTT.

The rearrangement uses TRBV21-1 and TRBJ1-2; the table's TRBD1 call for D was not verified on the DNA. TRBV21-1 is a known pseudogene. The CDR3 is made up of 16 amino acids. The CDR3 nucleotides read TGTGCCAGCAGCAAAGTTCTAAGGGACAGACCGTATGGCTACACCTTC. Translation gives CASSKVLRDRPYGYTF.

The chain links TRBV5-1 to TRBJ2-7, with 7 nucleotides matching TRBD1. CDR3 length equals 15 residues. Germline trimming cut 4 bases from V and 2 bases from J; bases unmatched to any gene: 9. In germline, CDR1 is SGHRS, CDR2 YFSETQ. CDR3 residues: CASSPQGKSAYEQYF. DNA of the CDR3: TGCGCCAGCAGCCCACAGGGGAAGTCGGCCTACGAGCAGTACTTC.

This clone showed up just once. The chain uses TRBV27 and TRBJ2-7; D not certain. The CDR3 consists of 14 residues. V lost 5 bases to trimming and J lost 5 bases, with 16 bases between them. Germline CDR1 is MNHEY and CDR2 is SMNVEV (reference sequence). The CDR3 sequence is CASSGRPQGHEQYF. The CDR3 nucleotides read TGTGCCAGCAGTGGAAGACCGCAAGGCCACGAGCAGTACTTC.

This chain links TRBV27 with TRBJ1-1; D is perhaps TRBD1 (5 bases). CDR1 and CDR2 (germline): MNHEY, SMNVEV (reference sequence). The ends were cut back, 2 bases at V and 8 bases at J, with 12 bases in the middle. CDR3 length: 13 residues. CDR3 in DNA: TGTGCCAGCAGTTTACGGGGCCGGCAGGAAGCTTTCTTT. Translated: CASSLRGRQEAFF.

This chain uses TRBV6-1 with TRBJ1-2; D is ambiguous. CDR1 is MNHNS and CDR2 is SASEGT in the germline V gene. This CDR3 region has 12 residues. The V end lost 4 bases, the J end lost 2 bases, and 5 bases lay between the germline ends. The CDR3 sequence is CASSAENYGYTF. The CDR3 DNA follows: TGTGCCAGCAGTGCAGAAAACTATGGCTACACCTTC.

The genes are TRBV5-1 and TRBJ2-3; weak D call: TRBD1 (6 bases). Germline assignment: CDR1 SGHRS and CDR2 YFSETQ. The length of the CDR3 is 13 residues. With 5 bases removed from V and 5 bases from J, the gap between germline ends came to 12 bases. This chain's CDR3 is CASSPGTRDTQYF. In nucleotides, the CDR3 is TGCGCCAGCAGTCCCGGGACAAGAGATACGCAGTATTTT.

The chain is built from TRBV5-1 and TRBJ1-1; D may be TRBD1 (6 bases). V gave up 2 bases and J gave up 1 base, with 9 bases separating them. Germline lookup yields CDR1 SGHRS and CDR2 YFSETQ. This CDR3 is 14 amino acids long. For the CDR3, the DNA is TGCGCCAGCAGCTTCGACAGGAAGAACACTGAAGCTTTCTTT. As protein: CASSFDRKNTEAFF.